A selection of T cell receptor beta chains follows, all from one sample in a study of CXCR3-negative and CXCR3-positive naive CD8 T cells. From the 5' RACE reads, TCRdb lists one entry per CDR3 protein and no DNA. The ten top clones account for approximately 0.27%, within a sample of about 150,000 distinct CDR3 sequences. Sequencing used naive CXCR3+ CD8+ T cells from blood. The source is a human donor in good health. Some clones in this sample may be carry-over from other donors' samples. Both conserved end residues are part of each CDR3.

V: TRBV5-1; J: TRBJ2-5; CDR3: CASSLIERGRETQYF
V: TRBV15; J: TRBJ1-1; CDR3: CATSRDRGGTEAFF
V: TRBV2; J: TRBJ2-5; CDR3: CASRKDRGQETQYF
V: TRBV5-5; J: TRBJ2-7; CDR3: CASSQGQGIYYEQYF
V: TRBV12-3/TRBV12-4; J: TRBJ2-1; CDR3: CASSLAPFTGRDNEQFF
V: TRBV29-1; J: TRBJ2-7; CDR3: CSALVAGYYEQYF
V: TRBV29-1; J: TRBJ1-2; CDR3: CSVENQGNYGYTF
V: TRBV6-6; J: TRBJ1-1; CDR3: CASSYRDSNTEAFF
V: TRBV5-4; J: TRBJ1-1; CDR3: CASSLVRNTEAFF
V: TRBV29-1; J: TRBJ2-7; CDR3: CSAQRGGASEQYF
V: TRBV7-9; J: TRBJ2-2; CDR3: CASSPPGTDTGEMFF
V: TRBV10-3; J: TRBJ2-7; CDR3: CAISESGASGRSGYEQYF
V: TRBV4-1; J: TRBJ2-1; CDR3: CASSLGSREQFF
V: TRBV11-3; J: TRBJ1-1; CDR3: CASSLEAHTEAFF
V: TRBV29-1; J: TRBJ1-2; CDR3: CSVESQTNYGYTF
V: TRBV7-9; J: TRBJ2-1; CDR3: CASRGGLNNEQFF
V: TRBV5-1; J: TRBJ2-3; CDR3: CASSLAGASGVADTQYF
V: TRBV5-5; J: TRBJ1-4; CDR3: CASSPGTARTNEKLFF
V: TRBV19; J: TRBJ1-1; CDR3: CASRLLEQQSMNTEAFF
V: TRBV9; J: TRBJ1-4; CDR3: CASGRAVDEKLFF
V: TRBV4-3; J: TRBJ2-1; CDR3: CASSQAWRGAHNEQFF
V: TRBV28; J: TRBJ1-1; CDR3: CASSLNRETMNTEAFF
V: TRBV6-5; J: TRBJ2-7; CDR3: CASSTTWTSGGSYEQYF
V: TRBV5-1; J: TRBJ1-1; CDR3: CASSSQGMNTEAFF
V: TRBV11-2; J: TRBJ2-1; CDR3: CASSLVGGFYNEQFF
V: TRBV29-1; J: TRBJ2-3; CDR3: CSADGGPTDTQYF
V: TRBV12-3/TRBV12-4; J: TRBJ2-1; CDR3: CASSRAKQDEQFF
V: TRBV5-5; J: TRBJ2-3; CDR3: CASSSMETDTQYF
V: TRBV19; J: TRBJ1-2; CDR3: CASSIAGQNYWGYTF
V: TRBV28; J: TRBJ2-7; CDR3: CASSFRTDTFPSYEQYF
V: TRBV6-2/TRBV6-3; J: TRBJ2-1; CDR3: CASSYTFGDSDNEQFF
V: TRBV29-1; J: TRBJ1-1; CDR3: CSGIEQGVNTEAFF
V: TRBV29-1; J: TRBJ2-1; CDR3: CSVDSGGENEQFF
V: TRBV6-6; J: TRBJ2-7; CDR3: CASSPQTLTWRAQTPGEQYF
V: TRBV15; J: TRBJ1-1; CDR3: CATSSHRGSDTEAFF
V: TRBV29-1; J: TRBJ2-1; CDR3: CSVLTLAGGNNEQFF
V: TRBV6-2/TRBV6-3; J: TRBJ2-1; CDR3: CASSYSTSGGNEQLF
V: TRBV7-3; J: TRBJ2-2; CDR3: CASSLSGTPNTGELFF
V: TRBV6-6; J: TRBJ1-2; CDR3: CASTPGYGAEGYTF
V: TRBV19; J: TRBJ2-1; CDR3: CASTPPDGYEQFF
V: TRBV7-9; J: TRBJ2-5; CDR3: CASSLTGQGETQYF
V: TRBV7-9; J: TRBJ2-1; CDR3: CASSPDNEQFF
V: TRBV6-6; J: TRBJ2-1; CDR3: CASSYLGSHNEQFF
V: TRBV7-6; J: TRBJ2-2; CDR3: CASSLYQNTGELFF
V: TRBV20-1; J: TRBJ2-7; CDR3: CSATALGGNSYEQYF
V: TRBV20-1; J: TRBJ2-7; CDR3: CSTLGTGGPYEQYF
V: TRBV28; J: TRBJ2-3; CDR3: CASSPPGTQYF
V: TRBV30; J: TRBJ2-2; CDR3: CAWGTSGAGELFF
V: TRBV4-3; J: TRBJ1-1; CDR3: CASSQWEGGTEAFF